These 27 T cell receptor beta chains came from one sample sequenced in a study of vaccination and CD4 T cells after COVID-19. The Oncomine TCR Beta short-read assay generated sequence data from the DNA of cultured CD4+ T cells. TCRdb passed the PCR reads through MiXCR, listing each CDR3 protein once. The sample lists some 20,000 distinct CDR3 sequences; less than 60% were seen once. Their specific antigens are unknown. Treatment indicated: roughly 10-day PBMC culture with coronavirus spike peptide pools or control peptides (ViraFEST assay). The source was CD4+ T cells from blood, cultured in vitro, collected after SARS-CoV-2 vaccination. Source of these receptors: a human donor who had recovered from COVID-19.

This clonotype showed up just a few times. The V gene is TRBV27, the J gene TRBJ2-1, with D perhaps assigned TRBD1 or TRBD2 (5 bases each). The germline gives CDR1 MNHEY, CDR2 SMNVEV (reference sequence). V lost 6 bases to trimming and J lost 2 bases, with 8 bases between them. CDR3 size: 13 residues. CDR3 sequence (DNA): TGTGCCAGCAGGCAGGGACCCTACAATGAGCAGTTCTTC. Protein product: CASRQGPYNEQFF.

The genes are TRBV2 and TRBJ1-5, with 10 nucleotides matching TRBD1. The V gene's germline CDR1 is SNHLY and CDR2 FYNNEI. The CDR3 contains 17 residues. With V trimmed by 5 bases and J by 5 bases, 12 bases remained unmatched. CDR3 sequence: CASSRRTGGLSYQPQHF. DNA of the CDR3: TGTGCCAGCAGTCGTCGGACAGGGGGGCTCTCATATCAGCCCCAGCATTTT. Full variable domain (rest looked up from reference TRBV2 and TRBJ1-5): EPEVTQTPSHQVTQMGQEVILRCVPISNHLYFYWYRQILGQKVEFLVSFYNNEISEKSEIFDDQFSVERPDGSNFTLKIRSTKLEDSAMYFCASSRRTGGLSYQPQHFGDGTRLSIL.

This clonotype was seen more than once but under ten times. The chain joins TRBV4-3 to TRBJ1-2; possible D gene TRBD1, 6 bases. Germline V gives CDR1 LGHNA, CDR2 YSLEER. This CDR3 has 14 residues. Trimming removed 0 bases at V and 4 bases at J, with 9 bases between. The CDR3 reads CASSQDLRGYGYTF. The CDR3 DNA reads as TGCGCCAGCAGCCAAGATCTCAGGGGCTATGGCTACACCTTC.

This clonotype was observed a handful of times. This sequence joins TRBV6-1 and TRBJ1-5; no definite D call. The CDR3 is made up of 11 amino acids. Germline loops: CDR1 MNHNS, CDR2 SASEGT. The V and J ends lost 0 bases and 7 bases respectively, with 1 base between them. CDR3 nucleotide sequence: TGTGCCAGCAGTGAAGCGCAGCCCCAGCATTTT. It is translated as CASSEAQPQHF.

The CDR3 region is CSARDTPGGGYGYTF. CDR3 nucleotides: TGCAGTGCTAGAGATACTCCAGGGGGAGGGTATGGCTACACCTTC. V and J are TRBV20-1 and TRBJ1-2; TRBD1 aligns across 7 bases. CDR1 and CDR2 (germline): DFQATT, SNEGSKA (reference sequence). The CDR3 totals 15 residues. J was trimmed by 5 bases and V by 0 bases; bases with no gene match: 9.

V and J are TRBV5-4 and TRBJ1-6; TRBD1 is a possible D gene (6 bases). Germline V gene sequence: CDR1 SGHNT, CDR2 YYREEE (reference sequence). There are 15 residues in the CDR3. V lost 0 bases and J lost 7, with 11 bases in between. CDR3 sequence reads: CASSLDRTANSPLHF. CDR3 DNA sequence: TGTGCCAGCAGCTTGGATCGGACAGCAAATTCACCCCTCCACTTT.

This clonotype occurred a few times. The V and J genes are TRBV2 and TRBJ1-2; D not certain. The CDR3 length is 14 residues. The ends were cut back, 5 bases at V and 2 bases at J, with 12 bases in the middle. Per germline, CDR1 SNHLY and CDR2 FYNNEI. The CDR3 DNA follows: TGTGCCAGCAGTAACAGTTACCCCAACTATGGCTACACCTTC. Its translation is CASSNSYPNYGYTF.

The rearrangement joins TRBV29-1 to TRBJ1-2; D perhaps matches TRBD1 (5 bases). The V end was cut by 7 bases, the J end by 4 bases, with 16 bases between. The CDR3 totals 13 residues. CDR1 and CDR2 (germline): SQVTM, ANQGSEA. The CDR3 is CSARGTGGYGYTF. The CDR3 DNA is TGCAGCGCCCGAGGTACCGGGGGCTATGGCTACACCTTC.

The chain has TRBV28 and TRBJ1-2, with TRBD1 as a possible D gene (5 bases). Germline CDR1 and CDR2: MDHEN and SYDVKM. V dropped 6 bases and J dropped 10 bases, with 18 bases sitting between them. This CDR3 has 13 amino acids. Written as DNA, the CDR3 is TGTGCCAGCAGGCGGGACTCCAACACCCCCTACACCTTC. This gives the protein CASRRDSNTPYTF.

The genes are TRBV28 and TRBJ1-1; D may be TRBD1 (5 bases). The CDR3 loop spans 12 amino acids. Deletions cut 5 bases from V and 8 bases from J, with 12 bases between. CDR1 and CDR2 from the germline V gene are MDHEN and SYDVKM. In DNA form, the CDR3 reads TGTGCCAGCAGTGAAAGGGGTCGGGAAGCTTTCTTT. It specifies CASSERGREAFF.

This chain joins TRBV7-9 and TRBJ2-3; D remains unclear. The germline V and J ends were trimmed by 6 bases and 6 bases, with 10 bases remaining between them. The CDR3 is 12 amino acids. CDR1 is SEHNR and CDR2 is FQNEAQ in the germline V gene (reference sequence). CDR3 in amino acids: CASRRLEDTQYF. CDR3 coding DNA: TGTGCCAGCAGGCGCCTTGAGGATACGCAGTATTTT.

CDR3: CSARGDAGNTIYF. CDR3 DNA sequence: TGCAGTGCTAGAGGTGATGCTGGAAACACCATATATTTT. The rearrangement links TRBV20-1 to TRBJ1-3; unclear D gene. This CDR3 is built from 13 residues. V lost 1 base and J 2 bases, leaving 6 bases between the germline ends. In germline, CDR1 is DFQATT, CDR2 SNEGSKA (reference sequence).

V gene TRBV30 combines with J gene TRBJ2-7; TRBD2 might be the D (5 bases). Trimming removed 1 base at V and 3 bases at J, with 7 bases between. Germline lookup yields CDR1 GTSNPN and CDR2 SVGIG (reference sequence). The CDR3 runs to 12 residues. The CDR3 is CAWSAGGYEQYF. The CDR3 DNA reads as TGTGCCTGGAGTGCCGGAGGCTACGAGCAGTACTTC.

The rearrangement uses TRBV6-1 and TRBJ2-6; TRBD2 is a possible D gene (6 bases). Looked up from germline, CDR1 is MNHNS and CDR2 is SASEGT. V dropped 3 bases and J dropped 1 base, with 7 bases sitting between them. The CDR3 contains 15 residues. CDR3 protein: CASSEEGSGANVLTF. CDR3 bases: TGTGCCAGCAGTGAGGAGGGTTCTGGGGCCAACGTCCTGACTTTC.

Here the CDR3 reads CGTQRGLRYNEQFF. CDR3 nucleotide sequence: TGTGGGACACAAAGGGGGCTGCGGTACAATGAGCAGTTCTTC. This chain uses TRBV6-1 with TRBJ2-1, with TRBD1 matching over 7 bases. Germline CDR1 MNHNS, CDR2 SASEGT. The CDR3 runs 14 residues.

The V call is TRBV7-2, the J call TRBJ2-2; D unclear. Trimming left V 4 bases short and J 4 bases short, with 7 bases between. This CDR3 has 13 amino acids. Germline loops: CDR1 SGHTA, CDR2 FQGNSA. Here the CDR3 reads CASSSVGTGELFF. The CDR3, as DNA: TGTGCCAGCAGCTCTGTGGGCACCGGGGAGCTGTTTTTT.

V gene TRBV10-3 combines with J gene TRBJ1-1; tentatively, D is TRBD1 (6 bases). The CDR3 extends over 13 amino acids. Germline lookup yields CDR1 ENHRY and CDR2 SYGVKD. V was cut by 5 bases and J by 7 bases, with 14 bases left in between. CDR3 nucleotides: TGTGCCATCAGTCTGGGGGCGGATAATGAAGCTTTCTTT. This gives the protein CAISLGADNEAFF.

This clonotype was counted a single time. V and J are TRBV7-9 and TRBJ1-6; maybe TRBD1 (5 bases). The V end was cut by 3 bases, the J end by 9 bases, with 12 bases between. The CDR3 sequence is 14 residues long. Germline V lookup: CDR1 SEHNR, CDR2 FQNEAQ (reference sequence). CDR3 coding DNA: TGTGCCAGCAGCTTGGGGGGAGGACGTTCACCCCTCCACTTT. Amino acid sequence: CASSLGGGRSPLHF. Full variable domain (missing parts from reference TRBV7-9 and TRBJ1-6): DTGVSQNPRHKITKRGQNVTFRCDPISEHNRLYWYRQTLGQGPEFLTYFQNEAQLEKSRLLSDRFSAERPKGSFSTLEIQRTEQGDSAMYLCASSLGGGRSPLHFGNGTRLTVT.

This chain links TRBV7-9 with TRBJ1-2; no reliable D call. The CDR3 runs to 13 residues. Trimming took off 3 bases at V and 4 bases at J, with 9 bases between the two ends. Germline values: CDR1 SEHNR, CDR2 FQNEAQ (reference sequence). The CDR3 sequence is CASSFTDTYGYTF. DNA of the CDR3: TGTGCCAGCAGCTTTACAGACACCTATGGCTACACCTTC.

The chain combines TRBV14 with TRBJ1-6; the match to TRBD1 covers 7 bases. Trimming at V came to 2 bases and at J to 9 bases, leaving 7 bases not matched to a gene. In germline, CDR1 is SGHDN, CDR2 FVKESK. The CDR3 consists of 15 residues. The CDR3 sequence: CASSQNTGEGSPLHF. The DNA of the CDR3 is TGTGCCAGCAGCCAAAACACAGGGGAGGGTTCACCCCTCCACTTT.

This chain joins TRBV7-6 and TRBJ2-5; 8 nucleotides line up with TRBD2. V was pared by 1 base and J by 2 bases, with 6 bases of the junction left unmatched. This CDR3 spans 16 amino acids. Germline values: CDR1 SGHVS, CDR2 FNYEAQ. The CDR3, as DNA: TGTGCCAGCAGCTTAGTGCGGCTAGCGGGTCAAGAGACCCAGTACTTC. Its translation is CASSLVRLAGQETQYF.

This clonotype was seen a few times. The CDR3 region has the DNA TGTGCCAGCCGGACAGGGGAGAATCAGCCCCAGCATTTT. This codes for CASRTGENQPQHF. The rearrangement links TRBV2 to TRBJ1-5; TRBD1 agrees at 9 bases. J was trimmed by 4 bases and V by 8 bases; bases with no gene match: 3. The CDR3 is made up of 13 amino acids. The V gene's germline CDR1 is SNHLY and CDR2 FYNNEI.

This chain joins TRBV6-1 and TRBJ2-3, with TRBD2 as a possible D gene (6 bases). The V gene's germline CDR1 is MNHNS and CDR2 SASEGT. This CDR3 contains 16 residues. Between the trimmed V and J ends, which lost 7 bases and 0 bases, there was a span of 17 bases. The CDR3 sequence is CASKIAAGGSTDTQYF. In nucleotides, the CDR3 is TGTGCCAGCAAGATAGCGGCTGGAGGAAGCACAGATACGCAGTATTTT.

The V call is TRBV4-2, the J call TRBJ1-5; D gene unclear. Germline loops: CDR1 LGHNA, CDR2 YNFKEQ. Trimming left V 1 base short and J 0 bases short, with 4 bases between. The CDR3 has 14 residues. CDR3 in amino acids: CASSQVSSNQPQHF. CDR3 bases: TGTGCCAGCAGCCAAGTGAGTAGCAATCAGCCCCAGCATTTT.

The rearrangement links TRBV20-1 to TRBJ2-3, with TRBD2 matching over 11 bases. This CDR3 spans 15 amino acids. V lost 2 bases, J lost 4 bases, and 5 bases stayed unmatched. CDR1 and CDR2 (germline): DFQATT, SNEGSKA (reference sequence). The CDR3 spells CSARKLAGVADTQYF. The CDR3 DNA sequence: TGCAGTGCTAGAAAACTAGCGGGGGTGGCAGATACGCAGTATTTT.

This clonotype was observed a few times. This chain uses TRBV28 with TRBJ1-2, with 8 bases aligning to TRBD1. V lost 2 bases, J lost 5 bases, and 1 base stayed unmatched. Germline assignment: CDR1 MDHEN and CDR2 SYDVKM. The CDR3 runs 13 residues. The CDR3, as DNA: TGTGCCAGCAGTTTAACAGGGGGGTATGGCTACACCTTC. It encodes CASSLTGGYGYTF.

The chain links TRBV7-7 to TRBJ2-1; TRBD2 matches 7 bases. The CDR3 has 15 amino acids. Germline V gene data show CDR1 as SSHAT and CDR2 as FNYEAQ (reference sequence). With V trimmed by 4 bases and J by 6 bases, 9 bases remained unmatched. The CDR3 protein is CASSSGLVNRNEQFF. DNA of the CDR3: TGTGCCAGCAGCTCAGGACTAGTCAATCGCAATGAGCAGTTCTTC.